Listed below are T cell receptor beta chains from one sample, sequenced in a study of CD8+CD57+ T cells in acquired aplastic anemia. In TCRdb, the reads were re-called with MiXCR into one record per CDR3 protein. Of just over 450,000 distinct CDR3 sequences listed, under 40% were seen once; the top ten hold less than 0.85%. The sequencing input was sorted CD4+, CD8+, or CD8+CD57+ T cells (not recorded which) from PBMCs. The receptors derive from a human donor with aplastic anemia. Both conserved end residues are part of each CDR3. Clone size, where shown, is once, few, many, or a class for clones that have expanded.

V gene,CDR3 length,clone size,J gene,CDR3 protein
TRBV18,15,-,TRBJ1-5,CASSPLPGGDQPQHF
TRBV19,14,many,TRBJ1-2,CASSTPGQNYGYTF
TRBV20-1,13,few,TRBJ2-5,CSAMGQGQETQYF
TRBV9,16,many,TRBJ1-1,CASSVDAREKGPEAFF
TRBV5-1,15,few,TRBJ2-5,CASSNPTGMGETQYF
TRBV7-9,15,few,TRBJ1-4,CASSPRTGSFEKLFF
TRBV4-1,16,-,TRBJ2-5,CASSQEGLAAQETQYF
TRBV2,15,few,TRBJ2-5,CASSGGQKSGETQYF
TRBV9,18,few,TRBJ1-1,CASSVIPPSGTVNTEAFF
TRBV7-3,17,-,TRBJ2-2,CASSPSPTGVGTGELFF
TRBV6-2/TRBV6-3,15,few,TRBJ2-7,CASSYLGQLPYEQYF
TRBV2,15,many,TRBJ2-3,CASSPFGGSTDTQYF
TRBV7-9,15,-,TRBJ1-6,CASSFGRQFGSPLHF
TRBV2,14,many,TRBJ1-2,CASSDVGGMTGYTF
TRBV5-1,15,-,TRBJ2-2,CASKTGTGDPGELFF
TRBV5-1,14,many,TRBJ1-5,CASSPGPPEQPQHF
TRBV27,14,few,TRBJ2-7,CASSTWDRGYEQYF
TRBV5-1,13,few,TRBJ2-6,CASSQSGANVLTF
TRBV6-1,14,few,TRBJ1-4,CASSRGEPTEKLFF
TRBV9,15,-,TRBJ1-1,CASSVVQQGSTEAFF
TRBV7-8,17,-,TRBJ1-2,CASSFLSLGWANYGYTF
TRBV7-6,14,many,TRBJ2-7,CASSRTDRNYEQYF
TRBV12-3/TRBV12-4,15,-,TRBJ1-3,CASSRTGGCGNTIYF
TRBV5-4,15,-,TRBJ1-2,CASSDQRGAKSSYTF
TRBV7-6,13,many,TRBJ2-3,CASSSHRDNTQYF
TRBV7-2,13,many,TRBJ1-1,CASSVDRNTEAFF
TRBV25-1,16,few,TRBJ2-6,CASSLLTGAGANVLTF
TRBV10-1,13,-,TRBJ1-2,CASSEDTEDGYTF
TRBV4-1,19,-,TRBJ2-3,CASSQDGGLGRGNTDTQYF
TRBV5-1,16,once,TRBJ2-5,CASSSPDRVGQETQYF
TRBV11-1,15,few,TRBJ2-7,CASSDIDRREYEQYF
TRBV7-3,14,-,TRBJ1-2,CASSPSSRNHGYTF
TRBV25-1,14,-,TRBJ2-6,CASSPPSGANVLTF
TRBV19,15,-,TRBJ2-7,CARSISSGSSYEQYF
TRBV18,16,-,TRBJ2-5,CASSPQASGFQETQYF
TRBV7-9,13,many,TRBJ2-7,CASSSYTSYEQYF
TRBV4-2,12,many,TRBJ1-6,CASGQANSPLHF
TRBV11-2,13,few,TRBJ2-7,CASSLVSGAEQYF
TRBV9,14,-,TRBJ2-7,CASSVDRDLSEQYF
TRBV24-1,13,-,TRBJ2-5,CATSEEVQETQYF
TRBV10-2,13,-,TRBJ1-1,CASSALMGQEAFF
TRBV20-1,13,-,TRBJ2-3,CSAPDRGTDTQYF
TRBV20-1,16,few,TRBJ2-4,CSARGETGHVGSIQYF
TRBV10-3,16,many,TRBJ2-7,CAISDSTGGSSYEQYF
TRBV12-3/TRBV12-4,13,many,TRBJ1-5,CASRQGKGQPQHF
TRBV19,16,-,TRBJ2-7,CASSTILLGPSNEQYF
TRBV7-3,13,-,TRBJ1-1,CASSLRAATEAFF